The rows below give T cell receptor beta chains drawn from one sample of a study of blood T cells in healthy people across ages. TCRdb re-derived calls from the 5' RACE reads in MiXCR, one entry per CDR3 protein. The sample consists of 760,000 or so distinct CDR3 sequences, roughly 25% of them appearing once. These records were also assigned to another study, of T cells of mothers and their children.

Source material: blood. These receptors were obtained from a boy younger than 18 in good health. Both conserved end residues are part of each CDR3. A D gene is named only where the DNA matches it firmly. Rows give clone size only sometimes, using once, few, many, or a class for an expanded clone.

V,J,size,D,CDR3,DNA
TRBV27,TRBJ2-1,few,TRBD2,CASSGLAVTLESYNEQFF,TGTGCCAGCAGTGGACTAGCGGTTACCCTAGAAAGTTACAATGAGCAGTTCTTC
TRBV7-2,TRBJ2-5,.,.,CASSSEHLPQETQYF,TGTGCCAGCAGCTCCGAACACCTCCCCCAAGAGACCCAGTACTTC
TRBV5-1,TRBJ1-5,.,TRBD1,CASSLVPTGASNQPQHF,TGCGCCAGCAGCTTGGTCCCGACAGGGGCTAGCAATCAGCCCCAGCATTTT
TRBV3-1,TRBJ1-2,few,.,CASSQWVVGSVLYNGYTF,TGTGCCAGCAGCCAATGGGTTGTCGGCAGCGTCCTTTATAATGGCTACACCTTC
TRBV5-1,TRBJ1-1,.,TRBD1,CASSIGQGGTEAFF,TGCGCCAGCAGCATAGGACAGGGGGGGACTGAAGCTTTCTTT
TRBV7-9,TRBJ2-5,.,.,CASSSPLGDGTETQYF,TGTGCCAGCAGCTCTCCTCTGGGGGATGGAACGGAGACCCAGTACTTC
TRBV7-9,TRBJ2-1,few,TRBD1,CASSQTGQGSGNEQFF,TGTGCCAGCAGCCAGACGGGACAGGGGTCTGGCAATGAGCAGTTCTTC
TRBV20-1,TRBJ2-5,.,TRBD1,CSARYNNRGETQYF,TGCAGTGCTAGATATAATAACAGGGGGGAGACCCAGTACTTC
TRBV6-2/TRBV6-3,TRBJ2-7,.,.,CASSYLRGAPPWEEQYF,TGTGCCAGCAGTTACCTGCGAGGGGCCCCACCTTGGGAAGAGCAGTACTTC
TRBV11-3,TRBJ2-1,few,TRBD1,CASSLAGQGAFDEQFF,TGTGCCAGCAGCTTAGCCGGTCAGGGGGCCTTCGATGAGCAGTTCTTC
TRBV9,TRBJ2-1,few,.,CASSVVMEGYEQFF,TGTGCCAGCAGCGTAGTAATGGAGGGTTATGAGCAGTTCTTC
TRBV6-6,TRBJ2-7,few,TRBD2,CAAGTGLYEQYF,TGTGCCGCCGGGACGGGACTATACGAGCAGTACTTC
TRBV29-1,TRBJ2-5,many,.,CSVGGVETQYF,TGCAGCGTTGGAGGGGTAGAGACTCAGTACTTC
TRBV20-1,TRBJ2-7,few,TRBD2,CSATLAGVNEQYF,TGCAGTGCTACCTTAGCGGGGGTAAACGAGCAGTACTTC
TRBV12-3/TRBV12-4,TRBJ2-7,.,TRBD1,CASTWGTASSYEQYF,TGTGCCAGCACCTGGGGGACAGCGAGCTCCTACGAGCAGTACTTC
TRBV28,TRBJ2-1,.,.,CASRAEGYNEQFF,TGTGCCAGCAGGGCCGAGGGATACAATGAGCAGTTCTTC
TRBV5-4,TRBJ1-4,.,.,CASSRGGDNEKLFF,TGTGCCAGCAGCAGGGGAGGGGACAATGAAAAACTGTTTTTT
TRBV20-1,TRBJ2-3,few,.,CSARALGADTQYF,TGCAGTGCTAGGGCCTTGGGGGCAGATACGCAGTATTTT
TRBV7-3,TRBJ2-1,.,TRBD2,CASRTSGTYNEQFF,TGTGCCAGCAGGACTAGCGGGACCTACAATGAGCAGTTCTTC
TRBV5-5,TRBJ2-1,.,TRBD2,CASSSSGANEQFF,TGTGCCAGCAGCTCAAGCGGGGCCAATGAGCAGTTCTTC
TRBV20-1,TRBJ1-2,.,.,CSASDPYDRLNNYGYTF,TGCAGTGCTAGTGATCCCTACGACAGGTTGAATAACTATGGCTACACCTTC
TRBV12-3/TRBV12-4,TRBJ1-4,.,TRBD1,CASSRDRINEKLFF,TGTGCCAGCAGTCGGGACAGGATTAATGAAAAACTGTTTTTT
TRBV29-1,TRBJ2-5,few,.,CSVSGALGRETQYF,TGCAGCGTCTCGGGCGCTTTGGGGCGAGAGACCCAGTACTTC
TRBV5-1,TRBJ2-1,.,TRBD2,CASESGGRSYNEQFF,TGCGCCAGCGAATCGGGGGGTAGGTCCTACAATGAGCAGTTCTTC
TRBV7-9,TRBJ2-5,few,TRBD1,CASASAGTGVLRETQYF,TGTGCCAGCGCATCCGCCGGGACAGGGGTTTTGCGAGAGACCCAGTACTTC
TRBV19,TRBJ2-4,.,.,CASSPAVGNIQYF,TGTGCCAGTAGTCCGGCAGTGGGAAACATTCAGTACTTC
TRBV20-1,TRBJ2-5,.,.,CSASLAGAFEETQYF,TGCAGTGCTAGTCTGGCTGGGGCTTTTGAAGAGACCCAGTACTTC
TRBV4-1,TRBJ2-5,.,.,CASSQEQRGAETQYF,TGCGCCAGCAGCCAGGAGCAGAGGGGCGCAGAGACCCAGTACTTC
TRBV3-1,TRBJ2-4,.,.,CASSQATGRGVKNIQYF,TGTGCCAGCAGCCAAGCGACGGGCAGGGGCGTCAAAAACATTCAGTACTTC
TRBV6-2/TRBV6-3,TRBJ2-7,.,.,CASSYSRGRSYEQYF,TGTGCCAGCAGTTACTCCCGGGGGCGCTCCTACGAGCAGTACTTC
TRBV4-3,TRBJ2-7,.,.,CASSQDPFGEQYF,TGCGCCAGCAGCCAGGACCCCTTCGGGGAGCAGTACTTC
TRBV29-1,TRBJ1-1,.,.,CSVVIPQTNTEAFF,TGCAGCGTTGTAATTCCCCAGACGAACACTGAAGCTTTCTTT
TRBV5-1,TRBJ1-5,few,.,CASSLEGRGQPQHF,TGCGCCAGCAGCTTGGAGGGGCGGGGGCAGCCCCAGCATTTT
TRBV29-1,TRBJ2-4,.,TRBD1,CSVVRDSGGIQYF,TGCAGCGTTGTTCGGGACAGTGGCGGCATTCAGTACTTC
TRBV6-1,TRBJ2-4,.,.,CATLATKNIQYF,TGTGCCACCCTAGCGACCAAAAACATTCAGTACTTC
TRBV28,TRBJ2-5,.,TRBD2,CASSSYTRLAGRQETQYF,TGTGCCAGCAGTTCGTACACCAGACTAGCGGGAAGGCAAGAGACCCAGTACTTC
TRBV27,TRBJ2-1,.,TRBD2,CASSLSTSGGLYNEQFF,TGTGCCAGCAGTTTATCAACTAGCGGGGGCCTCTACAATGAGCAGTTCTTC
TRBV6-2/TRBV6-3,TRBJ2-2,few,.,CASSSSGWAGNTGELFF,TGTGCCAGCAGCTCATCAGGGTGGGCCGGGAACACCGGGGAGCTGTTTTTT
TRBV24-1,TRBJ2-1,.,TRBD2,CATSDWTSGYNEQFF,TGTGCCACCAGTGATTGGACTAGCGGATACAATGAGCAGTTCTTC
TRBV7-2,TRBJ2-1,.,.,CASSLAPAPFRYNEQFF,TGTGCCAGCAGCTTAGCGCCGGCGCCCTTCAGATACAATGAGCAGTTCTTC
TRBV7-2,TRBJ2-5,few,.,CASSLIGSWETQYF,TGTGCCAGCAGCTTAATCGGGAGTTGGGAGACCCAGTACTTC
TRBV27,TRBJ1-5,.,.,CASSLFLGSNQPQHF,TGTGCCAGCAGTTTATTTTTGGGGAGCAATCAGCCCCAGCATTTT
TRBV10-2,TRBJ2-3,.,.,CASSSSGIRADTQYF,TGCGCCAGCAGTTCATCGGGCATCAGAGCAGATACGCAGTATTTT
TRBV29-1,TRBJ1-2,few,TRBD1,CSVPGQGLYGYTF,TGCAGCGTACCGGGACAGGGTCTGTATGGCTACACCTTC
TRBV11-2,TRBJ2-7,.,.,CASSLAAYGQYF,TGTGCCAGCAGCTTAGCAGCCTACGGGCAGTACTTC
TRBV29-1,TRBJ2-5,.,.,CSVDAGQEAQYF,TGCAGCGTTGATGCAGGACAAGAGGCCCAGTACTTC
TRBV6-1,TRBJ2-1,few,TRBD1,CASSEFKGADDNEQFF,TGTGCCAGCAGTGAATTTAAGGGGGCGGATGACAATGAGCAGTTCTTC